This TCR beta chain was retrieved from a study of human T cells and chemical hapten exposure. About the study: Researchers reported sensitizing an approximately 2 cm by approximately 2 cm upper inner arm skin site with 2% DPC. After 6 days, upper back 0.01% DPC patch tests were scored. Alopecia areata, totalis or universalis affected patients who were mostly female.

Time point: pre-sensitization, week 0. Stated treatment: therapeutic diphenylcyclopropenone sensitization with weekly scalp DPC. Losses at the gene ends were 3 bases for V and 4 bases for J; bases not matched to a gene: 2. CDR1 SGHRS and CDR2 YFSETQ come from the germline V gene. The CDR3 has 15 amino acids. TCRdb re-analysed the RACE reads in MiXCR, keeping a single row per CDR3 protein. The sample includes around 100,000 distinct CDR3 sequences, 10% to 11% of them seen just once. Study-level findings and limits: Expanded TCR sets contained significantly more large CDR3 similarity clusters than controls.

This clonotype was counted ten times or more. Its antigen is not known. Sample: whole blood, taken in connection with sensitization to the hapten diphenylcyclopropenone (DPC). The chain links TRBV5-1 to TRBJ1-6, with TRBD1 matching 9 bases. The sequence was collected from a woman aged 55-70 years with alopecia areata. Some clones in this sample may be carry-over from other donors' samples. The CDR3 loop reads CASSYGTGYNSPLHF. The CDR3 bases are TGCGCCAGCAGCTACGGGACAGGGTATAATTCACCCCTCCACTTT.